These 12 T cell receptor beta chains share one sample of origin, sequenced in a study of blood T cell repertoires in COVID-19. TCRdb's table, derived via immunoSEQ multiplex PCR, lists solely in-frame clones and lacks some. Of roughly 250,000 clones listed, approximately 89% are singletons. The sequencing sample was made of PBMCs or T cells enriched from blood (not recorded which). Receptor source: a woman aged 40 to 55 who had been exposed to COVID-19.

The chain uses TRBV11-1 and TRBJ2-1; TRBD2 might be the D (5 bases). CDR1 and CDR2 from the germline V gene are SGHAT and FQDESV (reference sequence). Trimming left V 6 bases short and J 0 bases short, with 12 bases between. This CDR3 has 15 amino acids. The CDR3 region is CASRPSGPSYNEQFF. The CDR3 nucleotides read TGTGCCAGCAGACCGAGCGGTCCCTCCTACAATGAGCAGTTCTTC.

This chain's CDR3 is CASSFSPGTGFTEAFF. The CDR3 bases are TGTGCCAGCAGTTTTTCTCCCGGGACAGGTTTCACTGAAGCTTTCTTT. The V call is TRBV2, the J call TRBJ1-1; 8 nucleotides match TRBD1. The CDR3 totals 16 residues. V was pared by 5 bases and J by 4 bases, with 12 bases of the junction left unmatched. From germline, CDR1 is SNHLY and CDR2 FYNNEI.

As DNA, the CDR3 is TGTGCCAGCAGCCAGCTAGCGGGGGACAATGAGCAGTTCTTC. It translates to CASSQLAGDNEQFF. The chain links TRBV11-2 to TRBJ2-1; 10 bases are shared with TRBD2. The V and J ends lost 5 bases and 5 bases, in that order; junction bases with no gene match: 3. The CDR3 extends over 14 amino acids. Germline V gene data show CDR1 as SGHAT and CDR2 as FQNNGV.

V gene TRBV18 combines with J gene TRBJ1-1, with TRBD1 matching over 11 bases. Trimming cost V 0 bases and J 4 bases; bases outside gene matches: 10. CDR1 is KGHSH, CDR2 LQKENI, per germline. The CDR3 sequence is 18 residues long. The CDR3 here is CASSPPRGQGASGTEAFF. In DNA form, the CDR3 reads TGTGCCAGCTCACCACCAAGAGGACAGGGGGCGAGTGGCACTGAAGCTTTCTTT. Full variable domain (missing parts from reference TRBV18 and TRBJ1-1): NAGVMQNPRHLVRRRGQEARLRCSPMKGHSHVYWYRQLPEEGLKFMVYLQKENIIDESGMPKERFSAEFPKEGPSILRIQQVVRGDSAAYFCASSPPRGQGASGTEAFFGQGTRLTVV.

This clone has a single count. The chain couples TRBV7-2 to TRBJ1-5; 7 bases match TRBD1. Germline lookup yields CDR1 SGHTA and CDR2 FQGNSA. The CDR3 sequence is 15 residues long. Trimming cost V 6 bases and J 1 base; bases outside gene matches: 6. The CDR3 protein is CASSRDRVSNQPQHF. The CDR3 nucleotides are TGTGCCAGCAGTCGTGACAGGGTGAGCAATCAGCCCCAGCATTTT.

V is TRBV6-5 and J is TRBJ2-5; 10 nucleotides line up with TRBD1. From germline, CDR1 is MNHEY and CDR2 SVGAGI. The CDR3 is made up of 14 amino acids. V gave up 2 bases and J gave up 5 bases; unmatched junction bases: 2. CDR3 bases: TGTGCCAGCAGTTACGGGACAGGGGTGGAGACCCAGTACTTC. This translates into CASSYGTGVETQYF.

In this sample, this clone turned up many times. This rearrangement joins TRBV12-3 or TRBV12-4 to TRBJ1-4, with no clear D. The CDR3 runs 12 residues. Deletions cut 5 bases from V and 5 bases from J, with 6 bases between. This chain's CDR3 is CASSLSNEKLFF. For the CDR3, the DNA is TGTGCCAGCAGTCTCTCGAATGAAAAACTGTTTTTT.

The chain employs TRBV6-5 and TRBJ1-2; D is perhaps TRBD1 (6 bases). Germline V gene lookup returns CDR1 MNHEY and CDR2 SVGAGI. This CDR3 has 15 residues. Trimming pared 0 bases from V and 4 bases from J, leaving 12 bases between. CDR3 coding DNA: TGTGCCAGCAGTTACTCGGAGGGGGGGTCCTATGGCTACACCTTC. It yields the protein CASSYSEGGSYGYTF.

The gene calls are TRBV5-1 and TRBJ1-1; 10 nucleotides line up with TRBD1. Trimming took 3 bases from V and 2 from J; bases not matched to a gene: 7. Germline V gene sequence: CDR1 SGHRS, CDR2 YFSETQ. The CDR3 has 16 residues. The CDR3 sequence: CASSWGTGALNTEAFF. The CDR3 region has the DNA TGCGCCAGCAGCTGGGGGACAGGGGCCCTAAACACTGAAGCTTTCTTT. Full variable domain (missing parts from reference TRBV5-1 and TRBJ1-1): KAGVTQTPRYLIKTRGQQVTLSCSPISGHRSVSWYQQTPGQGLQFLFEYFSETQRNKGNFPGRFSGRQFSNSRSEMNVSTLELGDSALYLCASSWGTGALNTEAFFGQGTRLTVV.

The CDR3 DNA is TGTGCCAGCAGTTTGGGAGGGGGGTCTGGGGCCAACGTCCTGACTTTC. Amino acid sequence: CASSLGGGSGANVLTF. The chain combines TRBV27 with TRBJ2-6; tentatively, D is TRBD2 (7 bases). V was pared by 3 bases and J by 1 base, with 10 bases between. This CDR3 has 16 amino acids. Per germline, CDR1 MNHEY and CDR2 SMNVEV (reference sequence).

This chain links TRBV15 with TRBJ2-1, with 9 bases lining up with TRBD2. The CDR3 is made up of 19 amino acids. The germline V gene encodes CDR1 LNHNV and CDR2 YYDKDF (reference sequence). V lost 6 bases and J lost 6; bases outside the gene matches: 21. CDR3 in DNA: TGTGCCACCAGACCCGGGGGCGGGAGGGCCGGAGTAGTTCGCAATGAGCAGTTCTTC. It yields the protein CATRPGGGRAGVVRNEQFF.

This chain links TRBV19 with TRBJ1-1, with no clear D. The CDR3 has 15 residues. Germline lookup yields CDR1 LNHDA and CDR2 SQIVND (reference sequence). The V gene lost 6 bases and the J gene lost 8 bases, with 22 bases spanning the gap. CDR3 DNA sequence: TGTGCCAGTAGCGAACGGGGAACTGGAACGACGGAAGCTTTCTTT. It yields the protein CASSERGTGTTEAFF.